Below are 15 T cell receptor beta chains sequenced from a single sample in a study of early T cells in non-severe SARS-CoV-2 infection. TCRdb redid the calling of the 5' RACE reads with MiXCR, one entry per CDR3 protein. The table includes roughly 69,000 distinct CDR3 sequences, about 9% detected once. This specimen was whole blood, taken at baseline. Receptors were obtained from an adult who was a healthcare worker with PCR-confirmed SARS-CoV-2 infection or an uninfected control (not recorded which).

The table lists this clonotype with many counts. For the CDR3, the DNA is TGTGCCAGCAGTTTTCAGGGCCGAGGGACCCAGTACTTC. Translated, it gives CASSFQGRGTQYF. The chain joins TRBV12-3 or TRBV12-4 to TRBJ2-5, with a weak D call TRBD1 (5 bases). The CDR3 contains 13 residues. Trimming left V 3 bases short and J 7 bases short, with 12 bases between.

V and J are TRBV14 and TRBJ2-7; D tentatively reads TRBD1 or TRBD2 (5 bases each). The CDR3 is 15 amino acids. The V gene's germline CDR1 is SGHDN and CDR2 FVKESK. V was clipped by 1 base and J by 4 bases, with 14 bases between them. The CDR3 nucleotides are TGTGCCAGCAGCCAAGGACTGGGGGTTTCGTACGAGCAGTACTTC. The encoded protein is CASSQGLGVSYEQYF.

This clonotype turned up a few times. V is TRBV7-9 and J is TRBJ2-1; no reliable D call. Germline V gene sequence: CDR1 SEHNR, CDR2 FQNEAQ (reference sequence). V was pared by 5 bases and J by 3 bases, with 17 bases between. The CDR3 consists of 16 residues. The CDR3 loop is CASSPLDIDVYNEQFF. The DNA for the CDR3 is TGTGCCAGCAGCCCATTAGACATTGACGTCTACAATGAGCAGTTCTTC.

The chain is built from TRBV28 and TRBJ1-2; D gene uncertain. CDR1 and CDR2 from the germline V gene are MDHEN and SYDVKM. Trimming stripped 3 bases from V and 4 bases from J, with 9 bases between. The CDR3 is 13 amino acids. CDR3 in DNA: TGTGCCAGCAGTTTCGGCAGCCTCTATGGCTACACCTTC. Protein product: CASSFGSLYGYTF.

This clonotype was detected many times. The chain is built from TRBV7-9 and TRBJ2-7; no definite D call. V lost 5 bases and J 4 bases, leaving 18 bases between the germline ends. This CDR3 region has 15 residues. Germline V gives CDR1 SEHNR, CDR2 FQNEAQ (reference sequence). In nucleotides, the CDR3 is TGTGCCAGCAGCACCGAGCCCTTGGAAGGGTACGAGCAGTACTTC. Its translation: CASSTEPLEGYEQYF.

This CDR3 reads CASSVHTGTLLAEAFF. CDR3 in DNA: TGTGCCAGCAGTGTCCACACCGGGACACTCCTTGCAGAAGCTTTCTTT. This rearrangement joins TRBV2 to TRBJ1-1; a weak D match, TRBD1 (6 bases). Germline CDR1 SNHLY, CDR2 FYNNEI. This CDR3 comprises 16 residues. The V gene lost 4 bases and the J gene lost 8 bases, with 23 bases spanning the gap.

This clonotype was observed at least ten times. The V gene is TRBV7-8, the J gene TRBJ2-7; a possible D gene is TRBD2 (6 bases). V was pared by 1 base and J by 0 bases, with 13 bases between. CDR1 is SGHVS, CDR2 FQNEAQ, per germline. The CDR3 totals 16 residues. The CDR3 loop reads CASSLGLALNSYEQYF. CDR3 nucleotide sequence: TGTGCCAGCAGCTTAGGGCTAGCGCTGAACTCCTACGAGCAGTACTTC.

This clonotype was counted many times. V usage is TRBV20-1 and J usage is TRBJ1-5; perhaps TRBD1 as D (5 bases). This CDR3 has 16 amino acids. Germline V gene sequence: CDR1 DFQATT, CDR2 SNEGSKA (reference sequence). V gave up 2 bases and J gave up 0 bases, with 14 bases separating them. CDR3: CSARWGGPYSNQPQHF. The CDR3 DNA reads TGCAGTGCTAGATGGGGCGGACCGTATAGCAATCAGCCCCAGCATTTT.

The sample holds many counts of this clonotype. The V and J genes are TRBV20-1 and TRBJ2-7, with a weak D call TRBD1 (6 bases). Trimming took off 6 bases at V and 0 bases at J, with 9 bases between the two ends. The CDR3 sequence is 12 residues long. Germline CDR1 is DFQATT and CDR2 is SNEGSKA (reference sequence). The CDR3 spells CSAMDSSYEQYF. In DNA, the CDR3 is TGCAGTGCCATGGACAGCTCCTACGAGCAGTACTTC.

This clonotype was found many times. The chain links TRBV28 to TRBJ1-6; D remains ambiguous. Germline CDR1 reads MDHEN; CDR2 reads SYDVKM. Trimming stripped 5 bases from V and 7 bases from J, with 15 bases between. This CDR3 spans 15 amino acids. CDR3 region: CASSKDPIGNSPLHF. Written as DNA, the CDR3 is TGTGCCAGCAGTAAAGACCCAATAGGAAATTCACCCCTCCACTTT.

The V gene is TRBV29-1, the J gene TRBJ2-2, with D perhaps TRBD1 (5 bases). The germline V and J ends were trimmed by 3 bases and 2 bases, with 10 bases remaining between them. The CDR3 consists of 14 residues. Germline CDR1 SQVTM, CDR2 ANQGSEA. CDR3 residues: CSVEFGHNTGELFF. DNA for the CDR3: TGCAGCGTTGAGTTCGGACACAACACCGGGGAGCTGTTTTTT.

In this sample, this clonotype turned up many times. J is TRBJ2-1 and V is TRBV27; D is perhaps TRBD1 (5 bases). V was shortened by 3 bases and J by 0 bases, with 18 bases between the two germline ends. The germline CDR1 and CDR2 sequences are MNHEY and SMNVEV (reference sequence). The CDR3 covers 18 residues. The CDR3 DNA is TGTGCCAGCAGTTTGGGCCTTTATACAGGAAACTCCTACAATGAGCAGTTCTTC. Residues: CASSLGLYTGNSYNEQFF.

The chain couples TRBV6-6 to TRBJ2-5; a possible D gene is TRBD2 (5 bases). The ends were cut back, 0 bases at V and 7 bases at J, with 15 bases in the middle. CDR3 length: 15 amino acids. Germline CDR1 reads MNHNY; CDR2 reads SVGAGI (reference sequence). The CDR3 coding sequence is TGTGCCAGCAGTTACTCGGATGGGAGTTTAGGGACCCAGTACTTC. Translated: CASSYSDGSLGTQYF.

There are many counts of this clonotype. This chain connects TRBV5-4 to TRBJ2-2; 8 bases match TRBD2. Germline loops: CDR1 SGHNT, CDR2 YYREEE (reference sequence). The CDR3 consists of 15 residues. The V and J ends lost 4 bases and 5 bases, in that order; junction bases with no gene match: 7. CDR3 amino acids: CASSRTGRGTGELFF. The CDR3 nucleotides read TGTGCCAGCAGCAGGACCGGGAGGGGGACCGGGGAGCTGTTTTTT.

This clonotype was detected many times. The V and J genes are TRBV7-3 and TRBJ1-5; weak D call: TRBD1 (5 bases). Germline V gene data show CDR1 as SGHTA and CDR2 as FQGTGA. There are 15 residues in the CDR3. V dropped 4 bases and J dropped 0 bases, with 10 bases sitting between them. The CDR3 region is CASSWLQDSNQPQHF. As DNA, the CDR3 is TGTGCCAGCAGCTGGTTACAGGATAGCAATCAGCCCCAGCATTTT.